One sample yielded the 23 T cell receptor beta chains listed below, sequenced in a study of CD8+CD57+ T cells in acquired aplastic anemia. Flow cytometry had shown expanded CD8+CD57+ cells in the patients chosen for sequencing. The use of genomic DNA as template underpinned the TCR beta VDJ and CDR3 profiling. TCRdb itself ran the reads through MiXCR, one entry per CDR3 protein. The data show roughly 250,000 distinct CDR3 sequences, approximately 50% seen once. Input material: sorted CD4+, CD8+, or CD8+CD57+ T cells (not recorded which) from PBMCs. The receptors originated from a human donor with aplastic anemia.

Written as DNA, the CDR3 is TGCGCCAGCAGCTTGAGGACAGGGCAAGAGACCCAGTACTTC. The encoded protein is CASSLRTGQETQYF. The rearrangement joins TRBV5-1 to TRBJ2-5; 8 nucleotides match TRBD1. The CDR3 is 14 residues long. Trimming removed 1 base from V and 2 bases from J; junction bases left unmatched: 1. CDR1 SGHRS and CDR2 YFSETQ come from the germline V gene.

The chain employs TRBV7-9 and TRBJ1-1; TRBD1 matches at 9 bases. CDR3 length: 14 amino acids. With V trimmed by 5 bases and J by 11 bases, 12 bases remained unmatched. Per the germline V gene, CDR1 is SEHNR and CDR2 is FQNEAQ (reference sequence). The CDR3, as DNA: TGTGCCAGCAGCCTGCCTGGACAGGGGTCTGTTGCTTTCTTT. This gives the protein CASSLPGQGSVAFF.

This clonotype was observed many times. This chain links TRBV10-3 with TRBJ2-1, with unresolved D. Germline CDR1 reads ENHRY; CDR2 reads SYGVKD. This CDR3 is 15 amino acids long. Trimming stripped 3 bases from V and 1 base from J, with 10 bases between. Here the CDR3 DNA reads TGTGCCATCAGTGATGCAGATAAGTCCTACAATGAGCAGTTCTTC. Its translation is CAISDADKSYNEQFF.

The chain combines TRBV4-3 with TRBJ2-2; D is tentatively TRBD1 or TRBD2 (5 bases each). From germline, CDR1 is LGHNA and CDR2 YSLEER. CDR3 length: 17 amino acids. The V gene lost 0 bases and the J gene lost 4 bases, with 15 bases spanning the gap. The CDR3: CASSQDRGGSSTGELFF. In DNA, the CDR3 is TGCGCCAGCAGCCAAGATCGTGGGGGAAGTAGCACCGGGGAGCTGTTTTTT.

The chain uses TRBV7-8 and TRBJ1-1, with 8 bases identical to TRBD1. The CDR3 is 15 amino acids. V gave up 5 bases and J gave up 0 bases; unmatched junction bases: 5. Germline CDR1 is SGHVS and CDR2 is FQNEAQ. The DNA of the CDR3 is TGTGCCAGCAGCAGCGGACAGGGCATGAACACTGAAGCTTTCTTT. This sequence encodes CASSSGQGMNTEAFF. The full variable domain, in which reference TRBV7-8 and TRBJ1-1 provide the parts outside the CDR3, is GAGVSQSPRYKVAKRGQDVALRCDPISGHVSLFWYQQALGQGPEFLTYFQNEAQLDKSGLPSDRFFAERPEGSVSTLKIQRTQQEDSAVYLCASSSGQGMNTEAFFGQGTRLTVV.

This clonotype came up many times. This chain connects TRBV7-9 to TRBJ1-2, with D possibly TRBD1 on 5 matching bases. CDR1 is SEHNR and CDR2 is FQNEAQ in the germline V gene (reference sequence). The CDR3 loop spans 18 amino acids. V lost 0 bases and J lost 5, with 22 bases in between. The CDR3 protein is CASSLAGQGMNFRYGYTF. In DNA, the CDR3 is TGTGCCAGCAGCTTAGCGGGGCAGGGTATGAATTTTAGATATGGCTACACCTTC.

Ten or more counts support this clonotype. The chain combines TRBV20-1 with TRBJ2-3; D remains ambiguous. V dropped 0 bases and J dropped 0 bases, with 16 bases sitting between them. The CDR3 has 17 residues. CDR1 is DFQATT and CDR2 is SNEGSKA in the germline V gene (reference sequence). This CDR3 is CSARDEKDGSSTDTQYF. CDR3 bases: TGCAGTGCTAGAGACGAAAAGGACGGCTCTAGCACAGATACGCAGTATTTT.

This clonotype was found many times. The chain has TRBV15 and TRBJ2-4; 13 bases agree with TRBD2. This CDR3 comprises 16 residues. Germline CDR1 is LNHNV and CDR2 is YYDKDF (reference sequence). J lost 2 bases, V lost 6 bases, and 4 bases had no gene match. The CDR3 protein is CATRETSGRSKNIQYF. The CDR3 coding sequence is TGTGCCACCAGAGAGACTAGCGGGAGGTCCAAAAACATTCAGTACTTC.

This clonotype appeared many times. The chain employs TRBV24-1 and TRBJ1-4; tentative D call: TRBD1 (6 bases). Trimming pared 5 bases from V and 5 bases from J, leaving 14 bases between. CDR1 KGHDR and CDR2 SFDVKD come from the germline V gene. This CDR3 is built from 15 residues. The CDR3 bases are TGTGCCACCAGTGGGATAGGGGGTATCAATGAAAAACTGTTTTTT. Its translation: CATSGIGGINEKLFF.

This chain links TRBV7-9 with TRBJ2-7; TRBD2 aligns across 7 bases. The end of the DNA fits TRBJ2-1 better, so the J call may be wrong. The CDR3 totals 16 residues. CDR1 is SEHNR and CDR2 is FQNEAQ in the germline V gene (reference sequence). The CDR3 here is CASSHRGASGYNEQFF. The CDR3 DNA sequence: TGTGCCAGCAGCCATCGGGGCGCTAGCGGATACAATGAGCAGTTCTTC.

The chain is built from TRBV20-1 and TRBJ1-5; TRBD1 is a possible D gene (5 bases). Trimming removed 3 bases at V and 10 bases at J, with 13 bases between. The length of the CDR3 is 12 residues. The V gene's germline CDR1 is DFQATT and CDR2 SNEGSKA (reference sequence). This CDR3 is CSASGTALPQHF. CDR3 coding DNA: TGCAGTGCTAGCGGGACCGCGCTTCCCCAGCATTTT.

In its sample, this clonotype was seen many times. The rearrangement joins TRBV5-1 to TRBJ2-7; 7 bases are shared with TRBD1. The CDR3 totals 15 residues. Trimming removed 0 bases from V and 0 bases from J; junction bases left unmatched: 3. Germline loops: CDR1 SGHRS, CDR2 YFSETQ. CDR3 in amino acids: CASSLGGDSSYEQYF. The DNA for the CDR3 is TGCGCCAGCAGCTTGGGAGGGGACAGCTCCTACGAGCAGTACTTC.

The table lists this clonotype with a few counts. V usage is TRBV11-2 and J usage is TRBJ1-2; TRBD1 agrees at 9 bases. Germline lookup yields CDR1 SGHAT and CDR2 FQNNGV. J lost 4 bases, V lost 5 bases, and 11 bases had no gene match. The CDR3 consists of 16 residues. The CDR3 nucleotides are TGTGCCAGCAGCCACAAAACGACAGGGGGAAGCTATGGCTACACCTTC. The encoded protein is CASSHKTTGGSYGYTF. The full variable domain, its missing parts supplied by reference TRBV11-2 and TRBJ1-2, is EAGVAQSPRYKIIEKRQSVAFWCNPISGHATLYWYQQILGQGPKLLIQFQNNGVVDDSQLPKDRFSAERLKGVDSTLKIQPAKLEDSAVYLCASSHKTTGGSYGYTFGSGTRLTVV.

The CDR3 sequence is CASSYGENGNTGELFF. CDR3 nucleotides: TGTGCCAGCAGTTACGGGGAAAACGGGAACACCGGGGAGCTGTTTTTT. The chain is built from TRBV6-5 and TRBJ2-2, with D uncertain. CDR1 is MNHEY, CDR2 SVGAGI, per germline. The V end lost 2 bases, the J end lost 1 base, and 11 bases lay between the germline ends. There are 16 residues in the CDR3.

Points on this clonotype: This CDR3 fails to terminate in the conserved phenylalanine or tryptophan, so it likely reflects a read error. Because the CDR3's place on the DNA is in doubt, the DNA is left out and the CDR3 is given as listed by TCRdb. V usage is TRBV7-9 and J usage is TRBJ2-1. Germline CDR1 and CDR2: SEHNR and FQNEAQ (reference sequence). The CDR3 numbers 9 amino acids, ends counted. CDR3 protein: CASSLEAGR.

This clonotype was picked up many times. This chain uses TRBV7-2 with TRBJ1-3, with 12 bases identical to TRBD1. This CDR3 region has 15 residues. Germline V lookup: CDR1 SGHTA, CDR2 FQGNSA. V was clipped by 6 bases and J by 3 bases; unmatched bases: 3. The CDR3 spells CASRGQGAYGNTIYF. The DNA of the CDR3 is TGTGCCAGCAGGGGACAGGGGGCCTATGGAAACACCATATATTTT.

The chain couples TRBV7-9 to TRBJ2-7; 9 nucleotides agree with TRBD1. The CDR3 covers 15 residues. Per the germline V gene, CDR1 is SEHNR and CDR2 is FQNEAQ (reference sequence). V gave up 5 bases and J gave up 3 bases; unmatched junction bases: 8. The CDR3 spells CASSRSGTGSYEQYF. The CDR3 DNA follows: TGTGCCAGCAGCCGAAGCGGGACAGGGAGCTACGAGCAGTACTTC. Complete variable domain (other parts from reference TRBV7-9 and TRBJ2-7): DTGVSQNPRHKITKRGQNVTFRCDPISEHNRLYWYRQTLGQGPEFLTYFQNEAQLEKSRLLSDRFSAERPKGSFSTLEIQRTEQGDSAMYLCASSRSGTGSYEQYFGPGTRLTVT.

This clonotype was observed a handful of times. V usage is TRBV28 and J usage is TRBJ2-7; perhaps TRBD2 as D (6 bases). Trimming pared 3 bases from V and 0 bases from J, leaving 9 bases between. This CDR3 contains 14 residues. The V gene's germline CDR1 is MDHEN and CDR2 SYDVKM. Here the CDR3 DNA reads TGTGCCAGCAGTTTGGGGGACTCCTCCTACGAGCAGTACTTC. Its protein product is CASSLGDSSYEQYF.

There are many counts of this clonotype. The genes are TRBV5-1 and TRBJ2-5, with D perhaps given as TRBD1 or TRBD2 (5 bases each). CDR3 length equals 13 residues. V lost 1 base and J 5 bases, leaving 9 bases between the germline ends. CDR1 is SGHRS, CDR2 YFSETQ, per germline. CDR3 nucleotide sequence: TGCGCCAGCAGCTTGAGGGGCGGGGAGACCCAGTACTTC. Translated: CASSLRGGETQYF. Full variable domain (remainder filled in from reference TRBV5-1 and TRBJ2-5): KAGVTQTPRYLIKTRGQQVTLSCSPISGHRSVSWYQQTPGQGLQFLFEYFSETQRNKGNFPGRFSGRQFSNSRSEMNVSTLELGDSALYLCASSLRGGETQYFGPGTRLLVL.

The J gene is TRBJ2-7, the V gene TRBV9; D gene uncertain. V lost 4 bases, J lost 5 bases, and 13 bases lay in between. The CDR3 is made up of 13 amino acids. Germline CDR1 SGDLS, CDR2 YYNGEE. CDR3 protein: CASSQVLGNEQYF. Here the CDR3 DNA reads TGTGCCAGCAGCCAAGTTCTAGGTAACGAGCAGTACTTC.

This clonotype came up many times. In DNA, the CDR3 is TGTGCCAGCAGCTTAGTGGACGGAACCTACGAGCAGTACTTC. It is translated as CASSLVDGTYEQYF. The V call is TRBV7-9, the J call TRBJ2-7; D remains unclear. Deletions cut 1 base from V and 2 bases from J, with 9 bases between. The CDR3 runs to 14 residues. Germline V gene sequence: CDR1 SEHNR, CDR2 FQNEAQ (reference sequence).

Comment on this clonotype: A much larger clone lies one base from this, so it may be a read error. The rearrangement links TRBV4-3 to TRBJ2-7, with D possibly TRBD1 on 6 matching bases. CDR1 is LGHNA and CDR2 is YSLEER in the germline V gene. The length of the CDR3 is 14 residues. The CDR3 is CASRGEWGGGERYF. Written as DNA, the CDR3 is TGCGCCAGCAGGGGTGAGTGGGGTGGGGGCGAGCGGTACTTC.

The sample holds many counts of this clonotype. V is TRBV7-9 and J is TRBJ1-1, with 12 bases lining up with TRBD1. The CDR3 is made up of 16 amino acids. Per germline, CDR1 SEHNR and CDR2 FQNEAQ (reference sequence). V shed 5 bases, J shed 5 bases, and the junction held 9 bases outside the gene matches. CDR3 bases: TGTGCCAGCAGCCCGGGACAGGGGGCGCTAGGAACTGAAGCTTTCTTT. Translation: CASSPGQGALGTEAFF.